This T cell receptor (beta chain) was captured in a study of response to subunit inactivated influenza vaccine. Study results and limitations: Authors suggested each seasonal influenza vaccination recruits few new T cells.

This CDR3 comprises 17 residues. Germline CDR1 reads SGHVS; CDR2 reads FQNEAQ. Trimming stripped 3 bases from V and 0 bases from J, with 17 bases between. TCRdb reanalysed the RT-PCR reads using MiXCR and keeps one entry per CDR3 protein. The table includes 650,000 to 800,000 distinct CDR3 sequences, approximately 17% detected once. With respect to this clonotype: The target antigen is unknown.

The sequence came from a man in his fifties who received an inactivated influenza vaccine. The sequenced sample was PBMCs from blood, obtained around 5 days after vaccination. J is TRBJ2-5 and V is TRBV7-8; unclear D gene. As DNA, the CDR3 is TGTGCCAGCAGCTTCGATTCGACACCTCTGTACCAAGAGACCCAGTACTTC. Translating it yields CASSFDSTPLYQETQYF.